Shown below are 31 T cell receptor beta chains from a single sample sequenced in a study of TIL therapy for anti-PD-1-resistant metastatic lung cancer. This sample's time point: pre-treatment sample, taken before nivolumab and TIL therapy. This was the immunoSEQ v3 assay. Generated by immunoSEQ multiplex PCR, the TCRdb table keeps only in-frame clones and is missing some. The sample lists tens of thousands of clones, 79% seen once, with roughly 5% in the top ten. The specimen comprised blood, sampled at baseline. The receptors shown here come from a woman aged 30-85 years with non-small cell lung cancer.

V gene TRBV7-9 combines with J gene TRBJ1-4, with 9 bases aligning to TRBD1. There are 18 residues in the CDR3. V was pared by 4 bases and J by 0 bases, with 9 bases of the junction left unmatched. Germline CDR1 and CDR2: SEHNR and FQNEAQ (reference sequence). The DNA for the CDR3 is TGTGCCAGCAGCTATCTCACAGGGGGCATCGCAACTAATGAAAAACTGTTTTTT. Protein sequence: CASSYLTGGIATNEKLFF.

This rearrangement joins TRBV18 to TRBJ1-2; no reliable D call. V gave up 2 bases and J gave up 8 bases, with 12 bases separating them. Per the germline V gene, CDR1 is KGHSH and CDR2 is LQKENI. The CDR3 consists of 13 residues. CDR3 sequence reads: CASSPTSTGGYTF. The CDR3 DNA is TGTGCCAGCTCACCAACGTCGACCGGGGGCTACACCTTC.

V usage is TRBV4-3 and J usage is TRBJ2-2, with D perhaps TRBD2 (6 bases). Germline CDR1 is LGHNA and CDR2 is YSLEER. This CDR3 region has 17 residues. V shed 0 bases and J shed 0 bases, with 11 bases lying between them. DNA of the CDR3: TGCGCCAGCAGCCAAGATTGGCGGACTACGAACACCGGGGAGCTGTTTTTT. Translated, it gives CASSQDWRTTNTGELFF.

J is TRBJ2-7 and V is TRBV14; no clear D gene. CDR3 length equals 11 residues. Trimming removed 2 bases at V and 11 bases at J, with 10 bases between. CDR1 and CDR2 from the germline V gene are SGHDN and FVKESK. The chain's CDR3 is CASSQTGPEYF. Here the CDR3 DNA reads TGTGCCAGCAGCCAAACCGGGCCTGAGTACTTC.

The rearrangement joins TRBV4-1 to TRBJ1-1; D gene ambiguous. Germline V gives CDR1 MGHRA, CDR2 YSYEKL. V lost 0 bases, J lost 1 base, and 9 bases lay in between. This CDR3 contains 15 residues. CDR3 coding DNA: TGCGCCAGCAGCCAAGAAGGACCGGGGAACACTGAAGCTTTCTTT. Translating gives CASSQEGPGNTEAFF.

The V and J genes are TRBV5-1 and TRBJ1-6, with D possibly TRBD1 on 5 matching bases. Trimming shortened V by 4 bases and J by 6 bases, and 17 bases separated the two germline ends. Per germline, CDR1 SGHRS and CDR2 YFSETQ. The CDR3 consists of 16 residues. The CDR3: CASSRSGGATNSPLHF. In DNA form, the CDR3 reads TGCGCCAGCAGCCGAAGTGGGGGAGCCACTAATTCACCCCTCCACTTT.

The rearrangement joins TRBV6-6 to TRBJ1-1, with D unclear. This CDR3 has 14 amino acids. V lost 5 bases to trimming and J lost 0 bases, with 10 bases between them. Germline CDR1 reads MNHNY; CDR2 reads SVGAGI (reference sequence). CDR3 protein: CASSNMAVNTEAFF. CDR3 sequence (DNA): TGTGCCAGCAGTAACATGGCGGTGAACACTGAAGCTTTCTTT.

The J gene is TRBJ1-1, the V gene TRBV6-1, with no clear D. There are 13 residues in the CDR3. V dropped 2 bases and J dropped 1 base, with 5 bases sitting between them. Germline V lookup: CDR1 MNHNS, CDR2 SASEGT. The CDR3 DNA sequence: TGTGCCAGCAGTGAAACAGAGAACACTGAAGCTTTCTTT. Protein sequence: CASSETENTEAFF.

The rearrangement links TRBV5-6 to TRBJ2-7; no reliable D call. This CDR3 comprises 15 residues. V lost 0 bases, J lost 0 bases, and 10 bases lay in between. Germline V gene data show CDR1 as SGHDT and CDR2 as YYEEEE. CDR3 protein: CASSLAASFSYEQYF. CDR3 DNA: TGTGCCAGCAGCTTGGCGGCGAGTTTCTCCTACGAGCAGTACTTC. Complete variable domain (other parts from reference TRBV5-6 and TRBJ2-7): DAGVTQSPTHLIKTRGQQVTLRCSPKSGHDTVSWYQQALGQGPQFIFQYYEEEERQRGNFPDRFSGHQFPNYSSELNVNALLLGDSALYLCASSLAASFSYEQYFGPGTRLTVT.

The chain uses TRBV6-5 and TRBJ2-1, with TRBD2 identical over 8 bases. Trimming took 5 bases from V and 4 from J; bases not matched to a gene: 7. CDR1 is MNHEY and CDR2 is SVGAGI in the germline V gene. The CDR3 consists of 15 residues. This CDR3 is CASSQTSGPYNEQFF. CDR3 in DNA: TGTGCCAGCAGTCAAACTAGCGGACCTTACAATGAGCAGTTCTTC.

J is TRBJ1-1 and V is TRBV19; D is possibly TRBD1 (5 bases). Deletions cut 10 bases from V and 5 bases from J, with 17 bases between. This CDR3 comprises 13 residues. The germline gives CDR1 LNHDA, CDR2 SQIVND (reference sequence). The CDR3 region is CAIGGGIGTEAFF. Here the CDR3 DNA reads TGTGCCATCGGGGGGGGAATTGGAACTGAAGCTTTCTTT.

This clone was detected a few times. The rearrangement uses TRBV7-6 and TRBJ1-5; no firm D call. Per germline, CDR1 SGHVS and CDR2 FNYEAQ. The ends were cut back, 0 bases at V and 0 bases at J, with 3 bases in the middle. This CDR3 has 14 residues. The CDR3 nucleotides read TGTGCCAGCAGCTTAGCAGTTAGCAATCAGCCCCAGCATTTT. Encoded protein: CASSLAVSNQPQHF.

This chain connects TRBV27 to TRBJ2-1; D unresolved. The CDR3 is 11 residues long. The V end lost 4 bases, the J end lost 6 bases, and 4 bases lay between the germline ends. CDR1 is MNHEY, CDR2 SMNVEV, per germline (reference sequence). The DNA of the CDR3 is TGTGCCAGCAGTTCCACCAATGAGCAGTTCTTC. The encoded protein is CASSSTNEQFF.

CDR3 amino acids: CASSFGTEAFF. CDR3 sequence (DNA): TGTGCCAGCAGCTTCGGGACAGAAGCTTTCTTT. The chain recombines TRBV11-2 with TRBJ1-1; perhaps TRBD1 as D (6 bases). CDR3 size: 11 residues. Germline lookup yields CDR1 SGHAT and CDR2 FQNNGV. V was pared by 3 bases and J by 8 bases, with 7 bases between.

V usage is TRBV6-5 and J usage is TRBJ2-2, with TRBD1 as a possible D gene (6 bases). Between the trimmed V and J ends, which lost 4 bases and 6 bases, there was a span of 18 bases. The CDR3 runs 16 residues. Per germline, CDR1 MNHEY and CDR2 SVGAGI. The CDR3 nucleotides are TGTGCCAGCAGTTCCGGACAGAGATCTAACCCCGGGGAGCTGTTTTTT. This translates into CASSSGQRSNPGELFF.

J is TRBJ2-1 and V is TRBV11-2; TRBD2 matches 8 bases. The CDR3 is made up of 18 amino acids. V was clipped by 6 bases and J by 0 bases; unmatched bases: 13. The germline V gene has CDR1 SGHAT and CDR2 FQNNGV. The CDR3 DNA is TGTGCCAGCAGTTATTGGCTAGCGGGTCAGAGCTCCTACAATGAGCAGTTCTTC. It yields the protein CASSYWLAGQSSYNEQFF.

There are a few counts of this clone. The V call is TRBV13, the J call TRBJ2-5; 10 bases are shared with TRBD2. V dropped 0 bases and J dropped 2; count of bases not matched to a gene: 3. In germline, CDR1 is PRHDT, CDR2 FYEKMQ (reference sequence). The CDR3 has 16 residues. CDR3 in amino acids: CASSLGLAGAQETQYF. The CDR3 DNA reads as TGTGCCAGCAGCTTAGGTCTAGCGGGGGCTCAAGAGACCCAGTACTTC. The full variable domain, with the rest looked up from reference TRBV13 and TRBJ2-5, is AAGVIQSPRHLIKEKRETATLKCYPIPRHDTVYWYQQGPGQDPQFLISFYEKMQSDKGSIPDRFSAQQFSDYHSELNMSSLELGDSALYFCASSLGLAGAQETQYFGPGTRLLVL.

The chain has TRBV4-1 and TRBJ1-2, with 8 bases matching TRBD1. This CDR3 has 15 residues. Germline CDR1 is MGHRA and CDR2 is YSYEKL. The trim removed 0 bases at V and 4 bases at J, leaving 4 bases unmatched. As DNA, the CDR3 is TGCGCCAGCAGCCAAGAACGACAGGGGATCTATGGCTACACCTTC. It encodes CASSQERQGIYGYTF.

This chain uses TRBV6-6 with TRBJ1-2, with no clear D. The ends were cut back, 4 bases at V and 6 bases at J, with 12 bases in the middle. The length of the CDR3 is 13 residues. The germline gives CDR1 MNHNY, CDR2 SVGAGI (reference sequence). The CDR3 DNA reads as TGTGCCAGCAGTTTGGCCCGGCAGGATGGCTACACCTTC. It is translated as CASSLARQDGYTF.

This rearrangement joins TRBV5-1 to TRBJ2-5, with TRBD2 matching 8 bases. The J call is in doubt because the DNA end fits TRBJ2-7 better. Germline CDR1 SGHRS, CDR2 YFSETQ. The CDR3 has 15 amino acids. For the CDR3, the DNA is TGCGCCAGCAGCTTGGGACTAGCGATTAGCTACGAGCAGTACTTC. Amino acids: CASSLGLAISYEQYF.

This chain connects TRBV10-3 to TRBJ1-2, with 8 bases that match TRBD1. After removal of 4 bases from V and 7 bases from J, the junction contained 14 bases not matched to a gene. Germline V CDR1 and CDR2: ENHRY, SYGVKD. The CDR3 extends over 16 amino acids. The CDR3 nucleotides read TGTGCCATCAGTGTCGGGACAGGATCTTCTTTAGCTGGCTACACCTTC. It yields the protein CAISVGTGSSLAGYTF.

The V gene is TRBV6-5, the J gene TRBJ1-4; 9 bases agree with TRBD1. The CDR3 contains 14 residues. Germline V CDR1 and CDR2: MNHEY, SVGAGI. J was trimmed by 5 bases and V by 6 bases; bases with no gene match: 4. CDR3 amino acids: CASRNRGLNEKLFF. CDR3 in DNA: TGTGCCAGCAGAAACAGGGGGCTAAATGAAAAACTGTTTTTT.

The chain is built from TRBV11-3 and TRBJ1-1, with D possibly TRBD1 on 6 matching bases. V was trimmed by 6 bases and J by 2 bases, leaving 16 bases between them. In germline, CDR1 is SGHNT, CDR2 YENEEA. This CDR3 spans 15 amino acids. CDR3 DNA: TGTGCCAGCAGTCCAGGTACAGGGTATAACACTGAAGCTTTCTTT. Its translation is CASSPGTGYNTEAFF.

The chain is built from TRBV6-5 and TRBJ2-7; TRBD1 agrees at 7 bases. There are 13 residues in the CDR3. Losses at the gene ends were 9 bases for V and 1 base for J; bases not matched to a gene: 6. Germline CDR1 MNHEY, CDR2 SVGAGI. The CDR3 DNA reads as TGTGCCAGTGCCCAGGGACAGTCCTACGAGCAGTACTTC. It codes for CASAQGQSYEQYF.

This rearrangement joins TRBV6-6 to TRBJ1-3; D remains ambiguous. The CDR3 is made up of 13 amino acids. Germline V gene data show CDR1 as MNHNY and CDR2 as SVGAGI (reference sequence). The germline V and J ends were trimmed by 5 bases and 0 bases, with 5 bases remaining between them. The CDR3 DNA sequence: TGTGCCAGCAGTCAGGACTCTGGAAACACCATATATTTT. Translating it yields CASSQDSGNTIYF.

The chain couples TRBV14 to TRBJ2-1; D ambiguous. The CDR3 length is 16 residues. V was cut by 0 bases and J by 5 bases, with 14 bases left in between. Per germline, CDR1 SGHDN and CDR2 FVKESK. The CDR3 spells CASSQDGAVNNNEQFF. The CDR3 DNA sequence: TGTGCCAGCAGCCAAGACGGAGCCGTAAACAACAATGAGCAGTTCTTC. The whole variable domain, filled in from reference TRBV14 and TRBJ2-1, reads EAGVTQFPSHSVIEKGQTVTLRCDPISGHDNLYWYRRVMGKEIKFLLHFVKESKQDESGMPNNRFLAERTGGTYSTLKVQPAELEDSGVYFCASSQDGAVNNNEQFFGPGTRLTVL.

The chain combines TRBV10-1 with TRBJ2-5; 12 bases are a match to TRBD2. V lost 0 bases, J lost 5 bases, and 7 bases stayed unmatched. Per germline, CDR1 WNHNN and CDR2 SYGVQD (reference sequence). The CDR3 loop spans 17 amino acids. CDR3 loop: CASSESVGLAGLETQYF. DNA of the CDR3: TGCGCCAGCAGTGAGTCGGTAGGACTAGCGGGATTGGAGACCCAGTACTTC.

This chain uses TRBV9 with TRBJ2-2, with TRBD2 matching over 10 bases. Germline V gives CDR1 SGDLS, CDR2 YYNGEE. There are 14 residues in the CDR3. The V and J ends lost 0 bases and 12 bases, in that order; junction bases with no gene match: 5. Here the CDR3 reads CASSVGVAGGKLFF. CDR3 nucleotide sequence: TGTGCCAGCAGCGTAGGGGTAGCGGGAGGAAAGCTGTTTTTT. Combining the CDR3 with reference TRBV9 and TRBJ2-2 gives the whole variable domain DSGVTQTPKHLITATGQRVTLRCSPRSGDLSVYWYQQSLDQGLQFLIQYYNGEERAKGNILERFSAQQFPDLHSELNLSSLELGDSALYFCASSVGVAGGKLFFGEGSRLTVL.

This clone was found once. This chain connects TRBV6-5 to TRBJ1-3, with 7 positions matching TRBD1. V lost 10 bases and J lost 2; bases outside the gene matches: 5. CDR3 length: 13 amino acids. Looked up from germline, CDR1 is MNHEY and CDR2 is SVGAGI. CDR3 sequence: CAILGQPGNTIYF. CDR3 DNA: TGTGCCATCCTGGGACAGCCTGGAAACACCATATATTTT.

The chain is built from TRBV9 and TRBJ2-1; TRBD1 is a possible D gene (5 bases). The CDR3 totals 15 residues. Trimming removed 3 bases from V and 0 bases from J, with 10 bases in between. The germline V gene encodes CDR1 SGDLS and CDR2 YYNGEE. The CDR3 nucleotides read TGTGCCAGCAGCGCCGACAGTTTCTCCTACAATGAGCAGTTCTTC. Residues: CASSADSFSYNEQFF.

The chain links TRBV6-5 to TRBJ2-1, with 9 bases aligning to TRBD1. Germline V gives CDR1 MNHEY, CDR2 SVGAGI. This CDR3 is built from 15 residues. Trimming at V came to 7 bases and at J to 3 bases, leaving 7 bases not matched to a gene. In DNA, the CDR3 is TGTGCCAGCACCAAGCCGGGACAGGGCTACAATGAGCAGTTCTTC. Residues: CASTKPGQGYNEQFF.